The clone carrying this T cell receptor (beta chain) was seen just once. Its cognate antigen is unknown. A junction boundary mismatches the germline segment, possibly from a read error. Sequencing was performed with immunoSEQ multiplex PCR; in TCRdb, only in-frame clones are kept and a portion is missing. The table shows about 38,000 clones, with about 68% occurring only once. The length of the CDR3 is 15 residues. The germline CDR1 and CDR2 sequences are MNHNS and SASEGT. The data stem from a study of early stage breast cancer tumors. Notes on the study in general: Commonly generated sequences made up most enriched TCRB sequences shared between patients. Blood repertoires resembled normal breast more than tumor. Compared with adjacent normal breast, tumors showed 2 to 2.5-fold denser, more clonal T cells. Chain pairing and CD4, CD8 or FOXP3 expression were not captured.

The sequence derives from a person in their 60s with breast cancer. This chain links TRBV6-1 with TRBJ1-2; no definite D call. Sequenced input: blood. The CDR3 DNA follows: TGTGCCAGCAGTGACCCGACAAATTCTAAATATGGCTACACCTTC. This sequence encodes CASSDPTNSKYGYTF.